This TCR beta chain appears in the sequencing data of a study of blood T cell repertoires in COVID-19. In the study overall: Sources were T cells, B-cell-depleted T cells, or PBMCs; the material itself was cDNA or gDNA.

The protocol was immunoSEQ multiplex PCR, while the TCRdb copy is restricted to in-frame clones and leaves out a portion. This sample has just over 350,000 clones, with roughly 90% found just once. Looked up from germline, CDR1 is LNHDA and CDR2 is SQIVND (reference sequence). The ends were cut back, 8 bases at V and 0 bases at J, with 10 bases in the middle. The CDR3 totals 14 residues. The sequence derives from a woman aged 55-69 years with COVID-19, enrolled during active disease. This chain links TRBV19 with TRBJ1-4; D might be TRBD1 (6 bases). The sample consisted of peripheral blood. CDR3 sequence: CASRNRATNEKLFF. As DNA, the CDR3 is TGTGCCAGTCGGAACAGGGCAACTAATGAAAAACTGTTTTTT. Full variable domain (outside the CDR3, taken from reference TRBV19 and TRBJ1-4): DGGITQSPKYLFRKEGQNVTLSCEQNLNHDAMYWYRQDPGQGLRLIYYSQIVNDFQKGDIAEGYSVSREKKESFPLTVTSAQKNPTAFYLCASRNRATNEKLFFGSGTQLSVL.